This T cell receptor (beta chain) derives from a study of memory CD4+ T cells and cytomegalovirus serostatus. Study results and limitations: A US-trained random forest predicted CMV serostatus with median AUC around 0.91.

This CDR3 has 15 residues. V dropped 1 base and J dropped 4; count of bases not matched to a gene: 3. The germline gives CDR1 SGHRS, CDR2 YFSETQ. On this clone: What it recognizes is unknown.

Single viable CD3+CD4+CD8-CD45RO+ cells were sorted as the memory CD4+ T cells. Libraries were prepared by immunoSEQ multiplex PCR; TCRdb keeps only in-frame clonotypes and omits some of them. The profile shows fewer than 50,000 clones, approximately 80% of them singletons. Sequenced input: memory CD4+ T cells from blood. The chain links TRBV5-1 to TRBJ2-1; 9 nucleotides align to TRBD2. The origin of this receptor is an adult in good health and CMV-seronegative. The CDR3 sequence is CASSLLAGMYNEQFF. The CDR3 region has the DNA TGCGCCAGCAGCTTGCTAGCGGGAATGTACAATGAGCAGTTCTTC.